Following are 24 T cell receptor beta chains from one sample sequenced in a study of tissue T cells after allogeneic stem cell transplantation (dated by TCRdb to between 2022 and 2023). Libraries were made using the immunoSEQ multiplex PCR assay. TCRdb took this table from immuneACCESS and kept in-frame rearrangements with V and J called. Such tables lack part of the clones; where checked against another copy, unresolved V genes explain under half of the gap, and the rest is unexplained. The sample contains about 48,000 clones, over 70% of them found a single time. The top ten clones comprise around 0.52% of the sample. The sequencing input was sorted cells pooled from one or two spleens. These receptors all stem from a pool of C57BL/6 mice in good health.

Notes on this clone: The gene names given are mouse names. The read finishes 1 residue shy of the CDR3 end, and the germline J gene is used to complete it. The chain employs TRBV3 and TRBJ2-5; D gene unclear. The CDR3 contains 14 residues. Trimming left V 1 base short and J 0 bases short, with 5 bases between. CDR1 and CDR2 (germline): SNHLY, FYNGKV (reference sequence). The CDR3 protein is CASSLGGNQDTQYF. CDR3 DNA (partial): TGTGCCAGCAGCTTAGGAGGTAACCAAGACACCCAGTAC.

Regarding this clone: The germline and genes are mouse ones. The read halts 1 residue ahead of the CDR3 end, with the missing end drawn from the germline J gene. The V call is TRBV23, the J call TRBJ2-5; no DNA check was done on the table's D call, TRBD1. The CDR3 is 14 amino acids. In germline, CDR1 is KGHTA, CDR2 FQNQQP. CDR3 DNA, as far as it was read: TGCTCCAGCAGTCACGACACAAACCAAGACACCCAGTAC. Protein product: CSSSHDTNQDTQY. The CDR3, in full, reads CSSSHDTNQDTQYF.

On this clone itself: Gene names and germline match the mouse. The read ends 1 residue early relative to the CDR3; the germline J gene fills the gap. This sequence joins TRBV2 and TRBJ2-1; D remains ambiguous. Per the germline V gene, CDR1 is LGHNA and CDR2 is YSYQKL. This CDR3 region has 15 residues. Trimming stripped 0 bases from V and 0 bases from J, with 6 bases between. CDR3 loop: CASSQDRGNYAEQFF. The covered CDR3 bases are TGTGCCAGCAGCCAAGACCGGGGTAACTATGCTGAGCAGTTC.

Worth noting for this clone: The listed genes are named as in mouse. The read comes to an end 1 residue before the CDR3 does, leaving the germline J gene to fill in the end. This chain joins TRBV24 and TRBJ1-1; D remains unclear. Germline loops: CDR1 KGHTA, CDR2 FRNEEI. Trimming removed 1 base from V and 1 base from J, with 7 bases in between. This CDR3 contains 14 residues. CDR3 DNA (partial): TGTGCCAGCAGTCTGTCCGACAAAAACACAGAAGTCTTC. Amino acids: CASSLSDKNTEVF. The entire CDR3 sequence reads CASSLSDKNTEVFF.

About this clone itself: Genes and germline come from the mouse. CDR3 DNA, as far as it was read: TGTGCTAGCAGTCCGGGGACAGGGGGGAATTCGCCCCTCTAC. Amino acid sequence: CASSPGTGGNSPLY. The whole CDR3 reads CASSPGTGGNSPLYF. This sequence joins TRBV29 and TRBJ1-6; TRBD1 agrees at 11 bases. The read ends 1 residue shy of where the CDR3 ends; the end is completed using the germline J gene. TRBJ1-6 is classed as an ORF, of uncertain function. CDR1 MSHET and CDR2 SYDVDS come from the germline V gene. Losses at the gene ends were 5 bases for V and 7 bases for J; bases not matched to a gene: 4. The CDR3 sequence is 15 residues long.

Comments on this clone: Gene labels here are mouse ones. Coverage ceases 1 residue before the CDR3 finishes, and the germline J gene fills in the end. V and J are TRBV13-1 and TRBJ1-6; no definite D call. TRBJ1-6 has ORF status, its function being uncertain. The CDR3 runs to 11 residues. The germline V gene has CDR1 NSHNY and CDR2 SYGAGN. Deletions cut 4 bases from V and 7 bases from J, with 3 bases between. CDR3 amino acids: CASSRNSPLYF. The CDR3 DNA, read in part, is TGTGCCAGCAGTCGGAATTCGCCCCTCTAC.

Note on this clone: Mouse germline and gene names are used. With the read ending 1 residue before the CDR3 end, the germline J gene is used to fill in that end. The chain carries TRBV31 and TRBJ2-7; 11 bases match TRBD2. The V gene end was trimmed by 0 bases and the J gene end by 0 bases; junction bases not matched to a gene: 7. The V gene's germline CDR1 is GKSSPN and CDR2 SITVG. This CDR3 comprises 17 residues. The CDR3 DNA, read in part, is TGTGCCTGGAGTCTAGGACTGGGGGGTGGGAGCTCCTATGAACAGTAC. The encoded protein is CAWSLGLGGGSSYEQY. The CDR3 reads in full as CAWSLGLGGGSSYEQYF.

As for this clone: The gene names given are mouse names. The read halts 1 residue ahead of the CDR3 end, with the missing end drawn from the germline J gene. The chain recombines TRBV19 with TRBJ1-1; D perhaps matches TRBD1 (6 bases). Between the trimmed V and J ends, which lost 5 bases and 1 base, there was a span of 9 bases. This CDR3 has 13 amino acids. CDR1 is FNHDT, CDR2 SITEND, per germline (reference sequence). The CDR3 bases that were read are TGTGCCAGCAGACTGGGACAAAACACAGAAGTCTTC. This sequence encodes CASRLGQNTEVF. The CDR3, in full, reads CASRLGQNTEVFF.

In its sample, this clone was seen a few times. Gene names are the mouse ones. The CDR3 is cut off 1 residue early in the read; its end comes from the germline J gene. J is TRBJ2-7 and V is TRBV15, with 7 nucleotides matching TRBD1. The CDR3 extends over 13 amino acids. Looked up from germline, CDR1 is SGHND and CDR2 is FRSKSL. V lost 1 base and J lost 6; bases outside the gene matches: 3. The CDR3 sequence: CASSLDRGSEQYF. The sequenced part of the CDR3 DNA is TGTGCCAGCAGTTTAGACAGGGGATCTGAACAGTAC.

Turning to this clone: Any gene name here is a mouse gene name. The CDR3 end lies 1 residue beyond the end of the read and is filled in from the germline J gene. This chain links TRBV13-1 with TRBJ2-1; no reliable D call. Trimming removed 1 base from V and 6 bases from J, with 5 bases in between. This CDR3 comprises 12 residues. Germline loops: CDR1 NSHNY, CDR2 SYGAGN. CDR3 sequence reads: CASSDLAAEQFF. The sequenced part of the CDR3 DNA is TGTGCCAGCAGTGATTTGGCTGCTGAGCAGTTC.

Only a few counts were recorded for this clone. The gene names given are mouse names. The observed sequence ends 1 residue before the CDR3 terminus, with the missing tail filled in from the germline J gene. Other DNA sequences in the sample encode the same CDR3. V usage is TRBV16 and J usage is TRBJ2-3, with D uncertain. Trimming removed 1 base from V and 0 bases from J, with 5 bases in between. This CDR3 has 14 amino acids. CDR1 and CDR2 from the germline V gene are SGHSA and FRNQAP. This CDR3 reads CASSLATSAETLYF. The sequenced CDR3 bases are TGTGCAAGCAGCTTAGCCACTAGTGCAGAAACGCTGTAT. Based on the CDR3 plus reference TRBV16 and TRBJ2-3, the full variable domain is NAGVIQTPRHKVTGKGQEATLWCEPISGHSAVFWYRQTIVQGLEFLTYFRNQAPIDDSGMPKERFSAQMPNQSHSTLKIQSTQPQDSAVYLCASSLATSAETLYFGSGTRLTVL.

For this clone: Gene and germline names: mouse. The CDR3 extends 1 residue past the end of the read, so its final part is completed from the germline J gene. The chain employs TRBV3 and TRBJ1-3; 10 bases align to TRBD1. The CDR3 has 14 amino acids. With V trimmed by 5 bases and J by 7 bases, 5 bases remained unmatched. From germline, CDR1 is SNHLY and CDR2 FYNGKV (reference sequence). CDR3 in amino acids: CASSGDRGTNTLYF. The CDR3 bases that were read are TGTGCCAGCAGCGGGGACAGGGGAACGAATACGCTCTAT.

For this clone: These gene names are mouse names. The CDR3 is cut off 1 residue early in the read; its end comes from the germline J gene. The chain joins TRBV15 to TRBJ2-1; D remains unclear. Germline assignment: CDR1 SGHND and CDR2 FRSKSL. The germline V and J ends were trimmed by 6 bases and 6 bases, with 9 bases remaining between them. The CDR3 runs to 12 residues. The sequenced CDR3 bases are TGTGCCAGCAGGACCTATGGTGCTGAGCAGTTC. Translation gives CASRTYGAEQF. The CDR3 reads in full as CASRTYGAEQFF. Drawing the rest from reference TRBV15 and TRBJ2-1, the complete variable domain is DAGVTQTPRHEVAEKGQTIILKCEPVSGHNDLFWYRQTKIQGLELLSYFRSKSLMEDGGAFKDRFKAEMLNSSFSTLKIQPTEPKDSAVYLCASRTYGAEQFFGPGTRLTVL.

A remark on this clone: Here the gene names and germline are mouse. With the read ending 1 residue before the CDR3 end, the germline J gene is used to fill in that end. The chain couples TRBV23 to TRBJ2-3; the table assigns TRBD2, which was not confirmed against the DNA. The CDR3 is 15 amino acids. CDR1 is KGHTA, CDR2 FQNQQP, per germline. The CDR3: CSSSPGLSSAETLYF. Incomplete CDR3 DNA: TGCTCCAGCAGTCCCGGACTGTCTAGTGCAGAAACGCTGTAT.

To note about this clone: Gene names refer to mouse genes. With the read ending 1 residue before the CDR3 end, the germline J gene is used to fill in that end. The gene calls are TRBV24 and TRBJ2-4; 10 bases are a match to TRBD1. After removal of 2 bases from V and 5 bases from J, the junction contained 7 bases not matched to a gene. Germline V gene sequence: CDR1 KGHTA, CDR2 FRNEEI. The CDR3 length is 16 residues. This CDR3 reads CASSLPFRDRGNTLYF. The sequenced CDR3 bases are TGTGCCAGCAGTCTGCCCTTCCGGGACAGGGGAAACACCTTGTAC.

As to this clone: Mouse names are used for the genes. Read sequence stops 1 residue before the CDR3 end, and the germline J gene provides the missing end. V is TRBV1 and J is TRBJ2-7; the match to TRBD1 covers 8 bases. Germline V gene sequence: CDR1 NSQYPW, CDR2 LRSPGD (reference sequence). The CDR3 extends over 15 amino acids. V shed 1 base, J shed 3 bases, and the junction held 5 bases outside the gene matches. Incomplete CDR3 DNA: TGCACCTGCAGTGCAGGATTGACAGGGGTCTATGAACAGTAC. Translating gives CTCSAGLTGVYEQY. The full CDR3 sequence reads CTCSAGLTGVYEQYF.

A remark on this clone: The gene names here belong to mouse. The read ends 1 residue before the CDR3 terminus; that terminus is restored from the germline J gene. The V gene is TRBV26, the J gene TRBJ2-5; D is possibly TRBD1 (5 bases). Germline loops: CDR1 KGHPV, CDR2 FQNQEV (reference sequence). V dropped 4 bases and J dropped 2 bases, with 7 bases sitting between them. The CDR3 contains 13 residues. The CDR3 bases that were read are TGTGCCAGCAGTCAGACAGTCCAAGACACCCAGTAC. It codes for CASSQTVQDTQY. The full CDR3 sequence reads CASSQTVQDTQYF.

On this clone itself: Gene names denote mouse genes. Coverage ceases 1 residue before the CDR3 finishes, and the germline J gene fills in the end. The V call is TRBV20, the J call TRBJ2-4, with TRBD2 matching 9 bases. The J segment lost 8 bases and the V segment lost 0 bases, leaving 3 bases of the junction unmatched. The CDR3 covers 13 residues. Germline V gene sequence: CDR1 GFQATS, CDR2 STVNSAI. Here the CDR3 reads CGARDTGGFTLYF. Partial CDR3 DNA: TGTGGTGCTAGGGATACTGGGGGGTTCACCTTGTAC.

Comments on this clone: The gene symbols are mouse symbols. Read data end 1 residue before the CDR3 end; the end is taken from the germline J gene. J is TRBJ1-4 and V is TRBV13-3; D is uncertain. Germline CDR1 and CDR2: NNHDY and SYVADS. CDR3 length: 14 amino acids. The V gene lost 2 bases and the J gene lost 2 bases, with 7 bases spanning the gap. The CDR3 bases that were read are TGTGCCAGCAGTGACAGGTTGTCCAACGAAAGATTATTT. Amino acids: CASSDRLSNERLF. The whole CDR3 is CASSDRLSNERLFF.

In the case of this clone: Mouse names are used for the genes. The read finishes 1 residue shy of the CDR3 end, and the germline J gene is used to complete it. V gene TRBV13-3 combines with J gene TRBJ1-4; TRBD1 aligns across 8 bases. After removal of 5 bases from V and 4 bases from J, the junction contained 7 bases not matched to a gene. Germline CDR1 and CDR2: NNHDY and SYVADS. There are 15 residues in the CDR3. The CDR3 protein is CASSSRGRGNERLFF. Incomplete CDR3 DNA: TGTGCCAGCAGCTCCAGGGGGCGAGGCAACGAAAGATTATTT.

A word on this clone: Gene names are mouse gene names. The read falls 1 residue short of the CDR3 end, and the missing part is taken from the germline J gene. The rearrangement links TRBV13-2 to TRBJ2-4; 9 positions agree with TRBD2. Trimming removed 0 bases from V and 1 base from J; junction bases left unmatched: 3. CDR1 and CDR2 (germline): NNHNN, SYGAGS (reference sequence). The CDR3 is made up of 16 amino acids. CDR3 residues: CASGDAWTGGQNTLYF. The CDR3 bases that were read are TGTGCCAGCGGTGATGCATGGACTGGGGGTCAAAACACCTTGTAC.

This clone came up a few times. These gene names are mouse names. This chain's CDR3 is CASSQGQGFEQYF. The covered CDR3 bases are TGTGCCAGCAGCCAAGGACAGGGGTTTGAACAGTAC. V and J are TRBV5 and TRBJ2-7; 8 nucleotides agree with TRBD1. The read comes to an end 1 residue before the CDR3 does, leaving the germline J gene to fill in the end. V was pared by 1 base and J by 6 bases, with 2 bases of the junction left unmatched. Germline V gives CDR1 LGHNA, CDR2 YNLKQL (reference sequence). This CDR3 has 13 amino acids.

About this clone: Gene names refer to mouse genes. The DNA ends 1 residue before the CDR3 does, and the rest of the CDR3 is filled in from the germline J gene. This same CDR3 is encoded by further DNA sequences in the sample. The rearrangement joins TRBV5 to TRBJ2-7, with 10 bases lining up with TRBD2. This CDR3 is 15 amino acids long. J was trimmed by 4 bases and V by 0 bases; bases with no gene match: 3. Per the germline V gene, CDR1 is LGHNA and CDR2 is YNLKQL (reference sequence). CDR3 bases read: TGTGCCAGCAGCCAAGATGGGACTGGGGCGTATGAACAGTAC. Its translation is CASSQDGTGAYEQY. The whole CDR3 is CASSQDGTGAYEQYF.

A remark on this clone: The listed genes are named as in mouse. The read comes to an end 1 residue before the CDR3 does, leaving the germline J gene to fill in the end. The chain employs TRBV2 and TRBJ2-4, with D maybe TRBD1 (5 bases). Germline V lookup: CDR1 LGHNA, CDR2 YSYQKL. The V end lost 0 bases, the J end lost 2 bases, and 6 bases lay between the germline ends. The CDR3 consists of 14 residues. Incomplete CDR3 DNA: TGTGCCAGCAGCCAAGAGGACAATCAAAACACCTTGTAC. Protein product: CASSQEDNQNTLY. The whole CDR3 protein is CASSQEDNQNTLYF. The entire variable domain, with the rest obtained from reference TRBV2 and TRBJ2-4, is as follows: DPKIIQKPKYLVAVTGSEKILICEQYLGHNAMYWYRQSAKKPLEFMFSYSYQKLMDNQTASSRFQPQSSKKNHLDLQITALKPDDSATYFCASSQEDNQNTLYFGAGTRLSVL.